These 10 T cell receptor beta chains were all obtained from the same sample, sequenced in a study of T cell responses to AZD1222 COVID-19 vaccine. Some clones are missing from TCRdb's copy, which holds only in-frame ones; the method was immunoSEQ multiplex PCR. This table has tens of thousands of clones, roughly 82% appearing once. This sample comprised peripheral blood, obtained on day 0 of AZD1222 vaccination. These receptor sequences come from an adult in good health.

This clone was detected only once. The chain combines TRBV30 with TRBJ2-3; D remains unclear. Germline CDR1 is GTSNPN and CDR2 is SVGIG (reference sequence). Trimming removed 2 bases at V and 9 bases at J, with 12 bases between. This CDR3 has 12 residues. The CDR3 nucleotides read TGTGCCTGGAGTCCCTATGTGGGAACGCAGTATTTT. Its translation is CAWSPYVGTQYF.

DNA of the CDR3: TGCGCCAGCAGCCAAGATCTGACGTTGGCTAACTATGGCTACACCTTC. Residues: CASSQDLTLANYGYTF. The genes are TRBV4-1 and TRBJ1-2; D unclear. The V gene's germline CDR1 is MGHRA and CDR2 YSYEKL. V gave up 0 bases and J gave up 0 bases, with 11 bases separating them. CDR3 length: 16 amino acids.

The CDR3: CATSRDIPRTSGGRDTQYF. In DNA form, the CDR3 reads TGTGCCACCAGCAGAGATATCCCAAGGACTAGCGGGGGAAGGGATACGCAGTATTTT. V gene TRBV15 combines with J gene TRBJ2-3; 13 bases match TRBD2. Germline-derived CDR1 and CDR2 are LNHNV and YYDKDF (reference sequence). This CDR3 has 19 residues. The trim removed 0 bases at V and 6 bases at J, leaving 12 bases unmatched.

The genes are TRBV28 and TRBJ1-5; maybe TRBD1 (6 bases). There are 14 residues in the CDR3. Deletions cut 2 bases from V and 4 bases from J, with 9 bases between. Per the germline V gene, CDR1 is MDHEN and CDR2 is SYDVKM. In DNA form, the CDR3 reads TGTGCCAGCAGTTTAATAGGGGGTAATCAGCCCCAGCATTTT. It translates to CASSLIGGNQPQHF.

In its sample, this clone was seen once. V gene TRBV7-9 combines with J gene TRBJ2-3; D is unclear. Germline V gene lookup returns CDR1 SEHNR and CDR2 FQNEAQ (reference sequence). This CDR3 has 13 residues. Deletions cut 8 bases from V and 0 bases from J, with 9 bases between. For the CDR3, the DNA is TGTGCCAGCCTAAAAAAAAGCACAGATACGCAGTATTTT. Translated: CASLKKSTDTQYF.

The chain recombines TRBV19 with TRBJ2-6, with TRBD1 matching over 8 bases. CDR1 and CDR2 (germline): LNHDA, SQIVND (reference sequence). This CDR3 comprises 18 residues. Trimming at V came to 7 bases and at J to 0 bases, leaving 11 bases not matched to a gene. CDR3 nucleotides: TGTGCCAGTACCCCGGACAGGGCGATGATCTCTGGGGCCAACGTCCTGACTTTC. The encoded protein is CASTPDRAMISGANVLTF.

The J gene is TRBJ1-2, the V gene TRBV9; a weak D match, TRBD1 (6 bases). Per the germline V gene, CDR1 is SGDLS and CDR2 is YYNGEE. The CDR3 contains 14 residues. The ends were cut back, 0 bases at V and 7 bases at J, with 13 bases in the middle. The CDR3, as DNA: TGTGCCAGCAGCGTAGAGGCACAGGGACGTGGCTACACCTTC. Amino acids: CASSVEAQGRGYTF.

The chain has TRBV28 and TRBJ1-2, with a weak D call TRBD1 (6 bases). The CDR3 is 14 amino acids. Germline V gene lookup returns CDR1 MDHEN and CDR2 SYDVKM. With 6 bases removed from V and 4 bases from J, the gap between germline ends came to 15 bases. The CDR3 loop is CASSPSTGVYGYTF. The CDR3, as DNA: TGTGCCAGCAGCCCCTCGACAGGCGTCTATGGCTACACCTTC.

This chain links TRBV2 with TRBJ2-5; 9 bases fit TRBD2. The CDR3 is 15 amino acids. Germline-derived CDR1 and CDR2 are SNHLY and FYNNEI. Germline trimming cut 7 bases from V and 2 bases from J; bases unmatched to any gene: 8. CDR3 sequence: CASNLKRGVQETQYF. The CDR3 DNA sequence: TGTGCCAGCAACCTTAAGCGGGGGGTACAAGAGACCCAGTACTTC.

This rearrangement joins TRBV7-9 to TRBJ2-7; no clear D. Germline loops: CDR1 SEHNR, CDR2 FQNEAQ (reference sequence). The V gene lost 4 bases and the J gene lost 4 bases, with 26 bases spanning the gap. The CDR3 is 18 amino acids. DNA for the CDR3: TGTGCCAGCAGCTCCACATTCGTGAGGAACTACGGATCGTACGAGCAGTACTTC. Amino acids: CASSSTFVRNYGSYEQYF. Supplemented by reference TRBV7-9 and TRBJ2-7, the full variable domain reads DTGVSQNPRHKITKRGQNVTFRCDPISEHNRLYWYRQTLGQGPEFLTYFQNEAQLEKSRLLSDRFSAERPKGSFSTLEIQRTEQGDSAMYLCASSSTFVRNYGSYEQYFGPGTRLTVT.